Presented here are 26 T cell receptor beta chains from one specimen sequenced in a study of blood T cell repertoires in COVID-19. The protocol was immunoSEQ multiplex PCR, while the TCRdb copy is restricted to in-frame clones and leaves out a portion. This sample yields fewer than 70,000 clones, of which about 85% are seen a single time; around 2.9% belongs to the top ten. Sequencing input: peripheral blood. All receptors come from a man aged 80 or over with acute or convalescent COVID-19.

This chain joins TRBV4-1 and TRBJ2-1, with 9 bases fitting TRBD2. Per germline, CDR1 MGHRA and CDR2 YSYEKL. V trimming: 3 bases; J trimming: 4 bases; junction bases outside the gene matches: 4. This CDR3 contains 15 residues. The CDR3 is CASSQLTSGYNEQFF. DNA of the CDR3: TGCGCCAGCAGCCAGCTGACTAGCGGTTACAATGAGCAGTTCTTC.

This clone turned up a few times. The chain has TRBV2 and TRBJ2-7; 7 bases match TRBD2. The V and J ends lost 7 bases and 7 bases, in that order; junction bases with no gene match: 16. The CDR3 is made up of 15 amino acids. Germline V gene data show CDR1 as SNHLY and CDR2 as FYNNEI. The CDR3 DNA reads TGTGCCAGCATCCCCTCCCAGCCTGGGGGGGTTGAGCAGTACTTC. The encoded protein is CASIPSQPGGVEQYF.

The chain carries TRBV5-5 and TRBJ1-1; D not resolved. This CDR3 comprises 16 residues. The ends were cut back, 0 bases at V and 7 bases at J, with 19 bases in the middle. Germline CDR1 SGHKS, CDR2 YYEKEE (reference sequence). CDR3 DNA: TGTGCCAGCAGCTTGGGGTGGGAGCGACCCCAGGTTGAAGCTTTCTTT. Protein product: CASSLGWERPQVEAFF.

The chain carries TRBV5-1 and TRBJ1-6, with D perhaps TRBD1 (6 bases). With 3 bases removed from V and 3 bases from J, the gap between germline ends came to 13 bases. Per the germline V gene, CDR1 is SGHRS and CDR2 is YFSETQ. The CDR3 is 16 amino acids. DNA for the CDR3: TGCGCCAGCAGCTCCGACAGGAGTTTCTATAATTCACCCCTCCACTTT. Protein: CASSSDRSFYNSPLHF.

The J gene is TRBJ1-2, the V gene TRBV19, with D perhaps matching TRBD1 (5 bases). The V gene lost 6 bases and the J gene lost 5 bases, with 13 bases spanning the gap. The CDR3 runs to 13 residues. Germline V gene data show CDR1 as LNHDA and CDR2 as SQIVND (reference sequence). CDR3 loop: CASRYGTGYGYTF. CDR3 DNA sequence: TGTGCCAGTAGATATGGAACAGGTTATGGCTACACCTTC.

This clone appeared once. The chain uses TRBV11-2 and TRBJ2-1, with TRBD2 matching 14 bases. There are 17 residues in the CDR3. V was pared by 5 bases and J by 3 bases, with 6 bases of the junction left unmatched. Germline V gene data show CDR1 as SGHAT and CDR2 as FQNNGV. CDR3 residues: CASSARLAGGHYNEQFF. In DNA form, the CDR3 reads TGTGCCAGCAGCGCCCGACTAGCGGGAGGGCACTACAATGAGCAGTTCTTC.

The chain recombines TRBV9 with TRBJ2-1; 9 nucleotides align to TRBD2. The ends lost 0 bases at V and 0 bases at J; junction bases unmatched: 10. The CDR3 is 19 residues long. From germline, CDR1 is SGDLS and CDR2 YYNGEE. This chain's CDR3 is CASSVARLAAMSSYNEQFF. CDR3 coding DNA: TGTGCCAGCAGCGTAGCTCGACTAGCGGCAATGAGCTCCTACAATGAGCAGTTCTTC.

The CDR3 loop reads CASSPEGGASTDTQYF. The CDR3 DNA follows: TGTGCCAGCTCCCCGGAGGGAGGGGCTAGCACAGATACGCAGTATTTT. The chain carries TRBV18 and TRBJ2-3, with TRBD2 matching over 7 bases. Trimming at V came to 6 bases and at J to 0 bases, leaving 9 bases not matched to a gene. Germline assignment: CDR1 KGHSH and CDR2 LQKENI. The CDR3 has 16 residues. Based on the CDR3 plus reference TRBV18 and TRBJ2-3, the full variable domain is NAGVMQNPRHLVRRRGQEARLRCSPMKGHSHVYWYRQLPEEGLKFMVYLQKENIIDESGMPKERFSAEFPKEGPSILRIQQVVRGDSAAYFCASSPEGGASTDTQYFGPGTRLTVL.

CDR3 protein: CATNRGREDTQYF. The DNA of the CDR3 is TGTGCCACGAACAGGGGGCGAGAAGATACGCAGTATTTT. The chain has TRBV19 and TRBJ2-3; 9 positions match TRBD1. V gave up 10 bases and J gave up 5 bases; unmatched junction bases: 7. The germline CDR1 and CDR2 sequences are LNHDA and SQIVND (reference sequence). The CDR3 length is 13 residues.

V gene TRBV19 combines with J gene TRBJ1-6; tentative D call: TRBD1 (6 bases). CDR1 is LNHDA and CDR2 is SQIVND in the germline V gene (reference sequence). CDR3 length: 13 residues. V lost 9 bases to trimming and J lost 7 bases, with 13 bases between them. CDR3 amino acids: CARITGMNSPLHF. Written as DNA, the CDR3 is TGTGCCAGGATCACAGGGATGAATTCACCCCTCCACTTT.

This chain links TRBV11-3 with TRBJ1-1; 9 positions match TRBD1. This CDR3 region has 15 residues. V lost 5 bases and J lost 4; bases outside the gene matches: 8. Germline V lookup: CDR1 SGHNT, CDR2 YENEEA. CDR3 region: CASSPRGQGGTEAFF. The CDR3 nucleotides read TGTGCCAGCAGCCCCCGGGGACAGGGAGGCACTGAAGCTTTCTTT.

The V and J genes are TRBV5-6 and TRBJ1-2; TRBD1 is a possible D gene (5 bases). Looked up from germline, CDR1 is SGHDT and CDR2 is YYEEEE. CDR3 length: 13 residues. V was shortened by 4 bases and J by 4 bases, with 11 bases between the two germline ends. In nucleotides, the CDR3 is TGTGCCAGCAGCCCCGAAGGGGCCTATGGCTACACCTTC. It yields the protein CASSPEGAYGYTF.

J is TRBJ2-2 and V is TRBV6-5, with D tentatively TRBD1 (5 bases). Germline assignment: CDR1 MNHEY and CDR2 SVGAGI. This CDR3 has 14 amino acids. V was shortened by 0 bases and J by 5 bases, with 7 bases between the two germline ends. DNA of the CDR3: TGTGCCAGCAGTTACTCGGGGCCTACCGGGGAGCTGTTTTTT. The encoded protein is CASSYSGPTGELFF.

J is TRBJ2-7 and V is TRBV7-8; the match to TRBD1 covers 7 bases. Germline V CDR1 and CDR2: SGHVS, FQNEAQ. The CDR3 consists of 15 residues. V dropped 5 bases and J dropped 2; count of bases not matched to a gene: 9. This CDR3 is CASSQGGRGTYEQYF. Here the CDR3 DNA reads TGTGCCAGCAGCCAAGGGGGCAGGGGCACCTACGAGCAGTACTTC.

The chain links TRBV24-1 to TRBJ1-1; the D is unclear. The germline V gene has CDR1 KGHDR and CDR2 SFDVKD. V shed 9 bases and J shed 7 bases, with 14 bases lying between them. The CDR3 totals 12 residues. The CDR3 spells CATSRGEGEAFF. Written as DNA, the CDR3 is TGTGCCACCTCGAGAGGAGAGGGTGAAGCTTTCTTT.

The CDR3 loop reads CASSEGAGNQPQHF. DNA of the CDR3: TGCGCCAGCAGTGAGGGGGCAGGCAATCAGCCCCAGCATTTT. The chain joins TRBV10-2 to TRBJ1-5; possibly TRBD1 for D (5 bases). This CDR3 contains 14 residues. Germline CDR1 WSHSY, CDR2 SAAADI. V dropped 2 bases and J dropped 2 bases, with 7 bases sitting between them.

This chain connects TRBV18 to TRBJ2-1, with D perhaps TRBD1 (5 bases). The germline CDR1 and CDR2 sequences are KGHSH and LQKENI. V was trimmed by 2 bases and J by 14 bases, leaving 13 bases between them. The CDR3 contains 12 residues. The CDR3: CASSPSQGRKFF. In DNA, the CDR3 is TGTGCCAGCTCACCATCCCAGGGTAGGAAGTTCTTC. Based on the CDR3 plus reference TRBV18 and TRBJ2-1, the full variable domain is NAGVMQNPRHLVRRRGQEARLRCSPMKGHSHVYWYRQLPEEGLKFMVYLQKENIIDESGMPKERFSAEFPKEGPSILRIQQVVRGDSAAYFCASSPSQGRKFFGPGTRLTVL.

The chain recombines TRBV5-6 with TRBJ1-4; D perhaps matches TRBD1 (5 bases). CDR1 is SGHDT, CDR2 YYEEEE, per germline. The V end was cut by 1 base, the J end by 6 bases, with 13 bases between. The CDR3 is 15 residues long. DNA for the CDR3: TGTGCCAGCAGCTTGCGGGGGGTTTTAGATGAAAAACTGTTTTTT. Residues: CASSLRGVLDEKLFF.

The chain carries TRBV19 and TRBJ2-7; D possibly corresponds to TRBD2 (6 bases). The ends were cut back, 3 bases at V and 6 bases at J, with 18 bases in the middle. This CDR3 contains 15 residues. Germline CDR1 is LNHDA and CDR2 is SQIVND (reference sequence). CDR3 amino acids: CASSIARGVAIEQYF. The DNA of the CDR3 is TGTGCCAGTAGTATTGCCCGCGGGGTAGCTATCGAGCAGTACTTC.

The V call is TRBV4-3, the J call TRBJ2-3; TRBD1 matches 7 bases. The V segment lost 4 bases and the J segment 1 base; nucleotides outside the gene matches: 8. Germline lookup yields CDR1 LGHNA and CDR2 YSLEER. This CDR3 contains 16 residues. The chain's CDR3 is CASSPITGTGTDTQYF. The CDR3 region has the DNA TGCGCCAGCAGCCCCATAACCGGGACAGGCACAGATACGCAGTATTTT.

This clone was found once. CDR3 residues: CASSLRAGGTEAFF. DNA for the CDR3: TGTGCCAGCAGCTTAAGGGCTGGAGGCACTGAAGCTTTCTTT. The rearrangement uses TRBV7-6 and TRBJ1-1, with D uncertain. The V gene lost 2 bases and the J gene lost 4 bases, with 11 bases spanning the gap. In germline, CDR1 is SGHVS, CDR2 FNYEAQ. The CDR3 has 14 amino acids.

The rearrangement uses TRBV9 and TRBJ2-7; 9 bases map to TRBD2. The CDR3 runs 16 residues. The V segment lost 5 bases and the J segment 7 bases; nucleotides outside the gene matches: 16. Germline CDR1 is SGDLS and CDR2 is YYNGEE. The CDR3 DNA is TGTGCCAGCAGTTCTAGGGTGATAGCGGGAGTTGATGAGCAGTACTTC. Its protein product is CASSSRVIAGVDEQYF.

V and J are TRBV10-3 and TRBJ2-1, with 10 bases identical to TRBD2. The CDR3 length is 17 residues. The trim removed 7 bases at V and 3 bases at J, leaving 12 bases unmatched. Germline V lookup: CDR1 ENHRY, CDR2 SYGVKD. The CDR3, as DNA: TGTGCCATCAAGGGGGCTAGCGGGAGCCTTAGCTACAATGAGCAGTTCTTC. This encodes CAIKGASGSLSYNEQFF.

The chain uses TRBV2 and TRBJ2-1; D may be TRBD1 (6 bases). Germline V gene data show CDR1 as SNHLY and CDR2 as FYNNEI. The CDR3 is made up of 13 amino acids. The V end lost 5 bases, the J end lost 4 bases, and 9 bases lay between the germline ends. The CDR3 DNA reads as TGTGCCAGCAGTCTGACAGGTTACAATGAGCAGTTCTTC. Its translation: CASSLTGYNEQFF.

This clone was observed a handful of times. The chain recombines TRBV6-6 with TRBJ2-5; no reliable D call. This CDR3 region has 11 residues. Germline V gives CDR1 MNHNY, CDR2 SVGAGI (reference sequence). V lost 2 bases to trimming and J lost 5 bases, with 3 bases between them. This CDR3 is CASSYEETQYF. In DNA, the CDR3 is TGTGCCAGCAGTTACGAGGAGACCCAGTACTTC.

This chain connects TRBV29-1 to TRBJ2-2, with D perhaps TRBD1 (5 bases). Germline loops: CDR1 SQVTM, CDR2 ANQGSEA. V lost 6 bases to trimming and J lost 8 bases, with 10 bases between them. This CDR3 has 11 amino acids. CDR3: CSVSGLGELFF. CDR3 coding DNA: TGCAGCGTATCAGGGCTGGGGGAGCTGTTTTTT.